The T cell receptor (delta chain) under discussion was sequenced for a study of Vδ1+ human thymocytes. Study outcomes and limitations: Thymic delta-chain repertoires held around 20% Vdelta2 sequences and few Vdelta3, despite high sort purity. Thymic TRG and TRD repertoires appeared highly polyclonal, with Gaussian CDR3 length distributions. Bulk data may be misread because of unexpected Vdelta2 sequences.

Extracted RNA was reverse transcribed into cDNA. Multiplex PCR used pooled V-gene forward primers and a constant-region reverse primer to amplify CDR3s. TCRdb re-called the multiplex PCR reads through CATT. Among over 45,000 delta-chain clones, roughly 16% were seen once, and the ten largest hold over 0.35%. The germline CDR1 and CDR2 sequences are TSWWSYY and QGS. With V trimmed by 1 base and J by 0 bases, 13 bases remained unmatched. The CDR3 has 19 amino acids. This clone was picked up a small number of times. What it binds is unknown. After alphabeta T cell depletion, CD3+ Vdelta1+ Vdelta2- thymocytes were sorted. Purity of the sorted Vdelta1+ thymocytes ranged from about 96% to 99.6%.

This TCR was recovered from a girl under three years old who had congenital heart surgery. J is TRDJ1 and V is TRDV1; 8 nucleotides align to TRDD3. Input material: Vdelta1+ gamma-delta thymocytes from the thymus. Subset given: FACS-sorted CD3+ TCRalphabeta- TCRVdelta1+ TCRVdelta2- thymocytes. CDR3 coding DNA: TGTGCTCTTGGGGAACATGGATGGGGGATTCGCGTGTACACCGATAAACTCATCTTT. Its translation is CALGEHGWGIRVYTDKLIF.